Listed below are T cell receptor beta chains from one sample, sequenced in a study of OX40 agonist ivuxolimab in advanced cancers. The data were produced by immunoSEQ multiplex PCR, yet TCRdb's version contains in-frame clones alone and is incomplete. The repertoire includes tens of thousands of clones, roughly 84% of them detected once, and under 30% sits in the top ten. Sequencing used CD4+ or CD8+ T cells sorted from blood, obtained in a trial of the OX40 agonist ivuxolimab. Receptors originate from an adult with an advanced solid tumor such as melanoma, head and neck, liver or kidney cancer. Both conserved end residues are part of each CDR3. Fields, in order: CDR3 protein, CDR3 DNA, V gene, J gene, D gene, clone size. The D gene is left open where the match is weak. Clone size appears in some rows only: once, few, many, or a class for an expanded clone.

cdr3_aa: CASSGARETYNEQFF; cdr3_nt: TGCGCCAGCAGTGGGGCGCGGGAGACGTACAATGAGCAGTTCTTC; v_call: TRBV10-2; j_call: TRBJ2-1; d_call: TRBD2; clone_size: once
cdr3_aa: CASSLSGPYEQYF; cdr3_nt: TGTGCCAGCAGTTTAAGCGGTCCCTACGAGCAGTACTTC; v_call: TRBV27; j_call: TRBJ2-7; d_call: -; clone_size: -
cdr3_aa: CAWSVGTGAIYEQYF; cdr3_nt: TGTGCCTGGAGTGTAGGGACGGGGGCGATCTACGAGCAGTACTTC; v_call: TRBV30; j_call: TRBJ2-7; d_call: -; clone_size: -
cdr3_aa: CASSLWGGATGELFF; cdr3_nt: TGTGCCAGCAGTTTATGGGGAGGGGCCACCGGGGAGCTGTTTTTT; v_call: TRBV27; j_call: TRBJ2-2; d_call: TRBD2; clone_size: -
cdr3_aa: CASSQSSGGPVEQFF; cdr3_nt: TGCGCCAGCAGCCAGTCTAGCGGGGGGCCTGTAGAGCAGTTCTTC; v_call: TRBV4-3; j_call: TRBJ2-1; d_call: TRBD2; clone_size: few
cdr3_aa: CASSVDRGTGELFF; cdr3_nt: TGTGCCAGCAGCGTAGACCGGGGCACCGGGGAGCTGTTTTTT; v_call: TRBV9; j_call: TRBJ2-2; d_call: -; clone_size: -
cdr3_aa: CASSYTRGNLYQPQHF; cdr3_nt: TGTGCCAGCAGTTACACCAGGGGAAACCTTTATCAGCCCCAGCATTTT; v_call: TRBV6-6; j_call: TRBJ1-5; d_call: -; clone_size: -
cdr3_aa: CASSEGGQGGSYEQYF; cdr3_nt: TGTGCCAGCAGTGAAGGAGGCCAGGGTGGGTCCTACGAGCAGTACTTC; v_call: TRBV6-1; j_call: TRBJ2-7; d_call: -; clone_size: -
cdr3_aa: CASSFLGVYEQYF; cdr3_nt: TGTGCCAGCAGTTTTTTAGGGGTCTACGAGCAGTACTTC; v_call: TRBV27; j_call: TRBJ2-7; d_call: -; clone_size: few
cdr3_aa: CASRQTLLLESPLHF; cdr3_nt: TGTGCCAGCAGACAGACGCTCCTTTTGGAATCACCCCTCCACTTT; v_call: TRBV27; j_call: TRBJ1-6; d_call: -; clone_size: once
cdr3_aa: CAWIPGPITSNEQFF; cdr3_nt: TGTGCCTGGATTCCGGGCCCTATTACGAGCAATGAGCAGTTCTTC; v_call: TRBV30; j_call: TRBJ2-1; d_call: -; clone_size: -
cdr3_aa: CAISEVKGTEAFF; cdr3_nt: TGTGCCATCAGTGAGGTGAAGGGCACTGAAGCTTTCTTT; v_call: TRBV10-3; j_call: TRBJ1-1; d_call: -; clone_size: -
cdr3_aa: CASSSPRGASGSIHEQFF; cdr3_nt: TGCGCCAGCAGCTCACCCAGGGGGGCTAGCGGGAGTATCCATGAGCAGTTCTTC; v_call: TRBV5-1; j_call: TRBJ2-1; d_call: TRBD2; clone_size: -
cdr3_aa: CASSLLRTATYNEQFF; cdr3_nt: TGTGCCAGCAGTTTGCTAAGGACAGCTACCTACAATGAGCAGTTCTTC; v_call: TRBV6-5; j_call: TRBJ2-1; d_call: -; clone_size: once
cdr3_aa: CASSAPGLDWTDTQYF; cdr3_nt: TGTGCCAGCAGCGCCCCGGGACTAGACTGGACAGATACGCAGTATTTT; v_call: TRBV9; j_call: TRBJ2-3; d_call: TRBD2; clone_size: -
cdr3_aa: CASSFGRSSDRTYEQYF; cdr3_nt: TGTGCCAGCAGCTTCGGTCGTAGTTCGGACAGGACCTACGAGCAGTACTTC; v_call: TRBV7-2; j_call: TRBJ2-7; d_call: TRBD1; clone_size: -
cdr3_aa: CASSQGGSPEQFF; cdr3_nt: TGCGCCAGCAGCCAGGGAGGCAGCCCGGAGCAGTTCTTC; v_call: TRBV4-1; j_call: TRBJ2-1; d_call: -; clone_size: -
cdr3_aa: CASRASAAGANVLTF; cdr3_nt: TGTGCCAGCAGGGCAAGTGCAGCTGGGGCCAACGTCCTGACTTTC; v_call: TRBV28; j_call: TRBJ2-6; d_call: -; clone_size: -
cdr3_aa: CASSHGRQELYNEQFF; cdr3_nt: TGTGCCAGCAGCCATGGAAGACAGGAATTATACAATGAGCAGTTCTTC; v_call: TRBV7-9; j_call: TRBJ2-1; d_call: -; clone_size: -
cdr3_aa: CASSPGYSTDTQYF; cdr3_nt: TGTGCCAGCAGCCCGGGATATAGCACAGATACGCAGTATTTT; v_call: TRBV6-4; j_call: TRBJ2-3; d_call: -; clone_size: -
cdr3_aa: CASSSGLAGGSKYF; cdr3_nt: TGCGCCAGCAGCTCGGGACTAGCGGGGGGTAGTAAGTACTTC; v_call: TRBV4-3; j_call: TRBJ2-7; d_call: TRBD2; clone_size: -
cdr3_aa: CASSPPRMNTEAFF; cdr3_nt: TGTGCCAGCAGCCCACCGAGAATGAACACTGAAGCTTTCTTT; v_call: TRBV7-6; j_call: TRBJ1-1; d_call: -; clone_size: -
cdr3_aa: CASSLGSGRGYEQYF; cdr3_nt: TGTGCCAGCAGTTTAGGAAGCGGGAGGGGTTACGAGCAGTACTTC; v_call: TRBV27; j_call: TRBJ2-7; d_call: TRBD2; clone_size: once
cdr3_aa: CASSLQGALDEQYF; cdr3_nt: TGTGCCAGCAGCTTACAGGGGGCCCTCGACGAGCAGTACTTC; v_call: TRBV9; j_call: TRBJ2-7; d_call: TRBD1; clone_size: once
cdr3_aa: CASSPGTGNTEAFF; cdr3_nt: TGTGCCAGCAGCCCAGGGACAGGGAACACTGAAGCTTTCTTT; v_call: TRBV27; j_call: TRBJ1-1; d_call: TRBD1; clone_size: -
cdr3_aa: CASSPVVGMNTEAFF; cdr3_nt: TGTGCCAGCAGTCCAGTTGTTGGGATGAACACTGAAGCTTTCTTT; v_call: TRBV27; j_call: TRBJ1-1; d_call: -; clone_size: -
cdr3_aa: CASSLGRTSGPANTGELFF; cdr3_nt: TGTGCCAGCAGCTTAGGCCGGACTAGCGGTCCGGCGAACACCGGGGAGCTGTTTTTT; v_call: TRBV13; j_call: TRBJ2-2; d_call: TRBD2; clone_size: -
cdr3_aa: CASKPIGLAGVEGYEQYF; cdr3_nt: TGTGCCAGTAAACCTATAGGGCTAGCGGGAGTCGAGGGTTACGAGCAGTACTTC; v_call: TRBV28; j_call: TRBJ2-7; d_call: TRBD2; clone_size: -
cdr3_aa: CASGVGQTFNQPQHF; cdr3_nt: TGTGCCAGCGGTGTAGGGCAGACTTTCAATCAGCCCCAGCATTTT; v_call: TRBV28; j_call: TRBJ1-5; d_call: -; clone_size: -
cdr3_aa: CASSLGRDTSYEQYF; cdr3_nt: TGTGCCAGCAGCTTAGGCAGGGACACGTCCTACGAGCAGTACTTC; v_call: TRBV7-7; j_call: TRBJ2-7; d_call: -; clone_size: many
cdr3_aa: CASSDGGTWTDTQYF; cdr3_nt: TGTGCCAGTAGCGACGGGGGTACATGGACAGATACGCAGTATTTT; v_call: TRBV19; j_call: TRBJ2-3; d_call: -; clone_size: -
cdr3_aa: CASSPDLAGGSGETQYF; cdr3_nt: TGTGCCAGCTCACCGGACCTAGCGGGGGGCTCCGGAGAGACCCAGTACTTC; v_call: TRBV18; j_call: TRBJ2-5; d_call: TRBD2; clone_size: -
cdr3_aa: CASSFRLTGDTQYF; cdr3_nt: TGTGCCAGCAGTTTTAGGCTAACCGGGGATACGCAGTATTTT; v_call: TRBV28; j_call: TRBJ2-3; d_call: -; clone_size: -
cdr3_aa: CASSLWASGGPHTDTQYF; cdr3_nt: TGTGCCAGCAGTTTATGGGCTAGCGGGGGGCCCCACACAGATACGCAGTATTTT; v_call: TRBV28; j_call: TRBJ2-3; d_call: TRBD2; clone_size: -
cdr3_aa: CSVVFGGAQETQYF; cdr3_nt: TGCAGCGTTGTCTTCGGAGGGGCCCAAGAGACCCAGTACTTC; v_call: TRBV29-1; j_call: TRBJ2-5; d_call: -; clone_size: -
cdr3_aa: CASSKGRRNYGYTF; cdr3_nt: TGTGCCAGCAGCAAAGGACGACGGAACTATGGCTACACCTTC; v_call: TRBV21-1; j_call: TRBJ1-2; d_call: -; clone_size: -
cdr3_aa: CASSSGPSSYNEQFF; cdr3_nt: TGTGCCAGCAGCTCGGGCCCGAGCTCCTACAATGAGCAGTTCTTC; v_call: TRBV7-3; j_call: TRBJ2-1; d_call: -; clone_size: -
cdr3_aa: CASSFHFTDTQYF; cdr3_nt: TGTGCCAGCAGCTTTCACTTCACAGATACGCAGTATTTT; v_call: TRBV7-2; j_call: TRBJ2-3; d_call: -; clone_size: -
cdr3_aa: CASSWTGLAEAFF; cdr3_nt: TGTGCCAGTAGTTGGACAGGGCTGGCTGAAGCTTTCTTT; v_call: TRBV19; j_call: TRBJ1-1; d_call: TRBD1; clone_size: few
cdr3_aa: CASSQDLSGELFF; cdr3_nt: TGTGCCAGCAGCCAAGATCTGTCCGGGGAGCTGTTTTTT; v_call: TRBV4-2; j_call: TRBJ2-2; d_call: -; clone_size: -
cdr3_aa: CASSIVGLAGGQSSYNEQFF; cdr3_nt: TGTGCCAGTAGTATCGTGGGACTAGCGGGGGGGCAAAGCTCCTACAATGAGCAGTTCTTC; v_call: TRBV19; j_call: TRBJ2-1; d_call: TRBD2; clone_size: -
cdr3_aa: CATSRGGSGNTIYF; cdr3_nt: TGTGCCACCAGCAGAGGGGGCTCTGGAAACACCATATATTTT; v_call: TRBV15; j_call: TRBJ1-3; d_call: -; clone_size: once
cdr3_aa: CASSLVVGGTEAFF; cdr3_nt: TGTGCCAGCAGCTTAGTGGTGGGGGGGACTGAAGCTTTCTTT; v_call: TRBV7-9; j_call: TRBJ1-1; d_call: -; clone_size: -
cdr3_aa: CASSTGPPRINTGELFF; cdr3_nt: TGTGCCAGCAGCACAGGCCCTCCGAGGATAAACACCGGGGAGCTGTTTTTT; v_call: TRBV7-2; j_call: TRBJ2-2; d_call: -; clone_size: -
cdr3_aa: CASSQDRAGGGETQYF; cdr3_nt: TGTGCCAGCAGCCAAGATCGAGCGGGAGGAGGGGAGACCCAGTACTTC; v_call: TRBV4-2; j_call: TRBJ2-5; d_call: TRBD2; clone_size: -
cdr3_aa: CAWSVYVNQPQHF; cdr3_nt: TGTGCCTGGAGTGTGTATGTTAATCAGCCCCAGCATTTT; v_call: TRBV30; j_call: TRBJ1-5; d_call: -; clone_size: -
cdr3_aa: CASGETNEQYF; cdr3_nt: TGTGCCAGCGGGGAAACCAACGAGCAGTACTTC; v_call: TRBV6-1; j_call: TRBJ2-7; d_call: -; clone_size: few
cdr3_aa: CASSLQGWYGYTF; cdr3_nt: TGTGCCAGCAGCTTACAGGGTTGGTATGGCTACACCTTC; v_call: TRBV7-8; j_call: TRBJ1-2; d_call: -; clone_size: -
cdr3_aa: CAWSTSGLSTDTQYF; cdr3_nt: TGTGCCTGGAGTACAAGCGGGCTCAGCACAGATACGCAGTATTTT; v_call: TRBV30; j_call: TRBJ2-3; d_call: -; clone_size: -
cdr3_aa: CASSQETSTDTQYF; cdr3_nt: TGTGCCAGCAGCCAAGAAACTAGCACAGATACGCAGTATTTT; v_call: TRBV4-2; j_call: TRBJ2-3; d_call: -; clone_size: -
cdr3_aa: CASSESSVNTEAFF; cdr3_nt: TGCGCCAGCAGTGAGTCATCAGTGAACACTGAAGCTTTCTTT; v_call: TRBV10-2; j_call: TRBJ1-1; d_call: -; clone_size: once
cdr3_aa: CASSQDRSGVGNTIYF; cdr3_nt: TGCGCCAGCAGCCAAGATAGGTCAGGGGTCGGAAACACCATATATTTT; v_call: TRBV4-3; j_call: TRBJ1-3; d_call: -; clone_size: -